The 12 T cell receptor beta chains below all came from one sample that was sequenced in a study of blood T cell repertoires in COVID-19. Here immunoSEQ multiplex PCR was the method, and the copy in TCRdb shows in-frame clones only, minus some. Of approximately 440,000 clones listed, about nine tenths are singletons. The specimen was PBMCs or T cells enriched from blood (not recorded which). The receptors originated from a young man who had recovered from COVID-19.

The rearrangement links TRBV3-1 (or the pseudogene TRBV3-2) to TRBJ2-7; 7 bases are shared with TRBD1. Germline lookup yields CDR1 LGHDT and CDR2 YNNKEL (reference sequence). V shed 4 bases, J shed 9 bases, and the junction held 9 bases outside the gene matches. The CDR3 length is 13 residues. CDR3 residues: CASSLRTGGGQYF. The DNA for the CDR3 is TGTGCCAGCAGCCTTCGGACAGGAGGAGGGCAGTACTTC.

The V call is TRBV7-3, the J call TRBJ2-3; TRBD1 matches at 11 bases. The CDR3 has 17 residues. J gave up 0 bases and V 6 bases, and 8 bases lay outside the gene matches. CDR1 is SGHTA, CDR2 FQGTGA, per germline. CDR3 coding DNA: TGTGCCAGCAGTCGGGGACAGGGGGAGACTAGCACAGATACGCAGTATTTT. Its protein is CASSRGQGETSTDTQYF.

As concerns this clone: At one of its ends the junction is not consistent with the germline gene, which may arise from a read error. The chain employs TRBV18 and TRBJ1-3; 7 bases line up with TRBD1. The CDR3 covers 15 residues. Germline V lookup: CDR1 KGHSH, CDR2 LQKENI. CDR3: CASLGQPPPGNTIYF. CDR3 nucleotides: TGTGCCAGCTTGGGACAGCCCCCGCCTGGGAACACCATATATTTT.

The gene calls are TRBV7-2 and TRBJ2-1; TRBD1 matches 9 bases. This CDR3 is 15 amino acids long. Trimming at V came to 2 bases and at J to 4 bases, leaving 3 bases not matched to a gene. Per germline, CDR1 SGHTA and CDR2 FQGNSA. The CDR3 protein is CASSLSGTGYNEQFF. CDR3 bases: TGTGCCAGCAGCTTAAGCGGGACAGGGTACAATGAGCAGTTCTTC. The whole variable domain, remainder taken from reference TRBV7-2 and TRBJ2-1, is GAGVSQSPSNKVTEKGKDVELRCDPISGHTALYWYRQSLGQGLEFLIYFQGNSAPDKSGLPSDRFSAERTGGSVSTLTIQRTQQEDSAVYLCASSLSGTGYNEQFFGPGTRLTVL.

The chain carries TRBV20-1 and TRBJ2-7, with D possibly matching TRBD1 (5 bases). The CDR3 runs 12 residues. Per the germline V gene, CDR1 is DFQATT and CDR2 is SNEGSKA (reference sequence). With 3 bases removed from V and 1 base from J, the gap between germline ends came to 7 bases. CDR3 amino acids: CSASDSSYEQYF. For the CDR3, the DNA is TGCAGTGCTAGTGACAGTTCCTACGAGCAGTACTTC.

The V call is TRBV5-5, the J call TRBJ1-6; D is ambiguous. With 3 bases removed from V and 9 bases from J, the gap between germline ends came to 16 bases. CDR3 length: 15 amino acids. CDR1 is SGHKS and CDR2 is YYEKEE in the germline V gene (reference sequence). CDR3 in DNA: TGTGCCAGCAGCTCGGAGGGTATTGGGATTTCACCCCTCCACTTT. It translates to CASSSEGIGISPLHF.

V usage is TRBV19 and J usage is TRBJ1-5, with TRBD1 matching 8 bases. This CDR3 spans 16 amino acids. With 5 bases clipped from V and 7 bases from J, the junction kept 13 bases outside the gene matches. CDR1 is LNHDA, CDR2 SQIVND, per germline (reference sequence). The CDR3 DNA reads as TGTGCCAGTAGTTCCTGGACCAGGGGGCTTCAACAGCCCCAGCATTTT. The encoded protein is CASSSWTRGLQQPQHF.

The J gene is TRBJ2-2, the V gene TRBV5-8; 7 positions agree with TRBD1. Germline V gives CDR1 SGHTS, CDR2 YDEGEE. This CDR3 is 16 amino acids long. The J segment lost 6 bases and the V segment lost 5 bases, leaving 13 bases of the junction unmatched. CDR3 DNA: TGTGCCAGCAGAACGGACAGGCGAACGCTGCCCGGGGAGCTGTTTTTT. It yields the protein CASRTDRRTLPGELFF.

CDR3 bases: TGTGCCAGCAGCTTAAACCCGCGGGAGGAACAAGAGACCCAGTACTTC. It translates to CASSLNPREEQETQYF. This sequence joins TRBV7-3 and TRBJ2-5; 8 bases line up with TRBD2. Germline trimming cut 1 base from V and 2 bases from J; bases unmatched to any gene: 6. The CDR3 spans 16 residues. From germline, CDR1 is SGHTA and CDR2 FQGTGA.

This chain uses TRBV3-1 (or the pseudogene TRBV3-2) with TRBJ2-2; 9 bases map to TRBD2. V was clipped by 5 bases and J by 0 bases; unmatched bases: 4. Looked up from germline, CDR1 is LGHDT and CDR2 is YNNKEL (reference sequence). The CDR3 has 16 amino acids. The DNA for the CDR3 is TGTGCCAGCAGCTGGCGGACTAGCGCGAACACCGGGGAGCTGTTTTTT. This gives the protein CASSWRTSANTGELFF.

This clone was recorded only once. V and J are TRBV5-6 and TRBJ1-1; D may be TRBD1 (5 bases). This CDR3 spans 14 amino acids. Germline V lookup: CDR1 SGHDT, CDR2 YYEEEE. Trimming took off 0 bases at V and 0 bases at J, with 6 bases between the two ends. The CDR3 loop reads CASSLVGVNTEAFF. CDR3 nucleotide sequence: TGTGCCAGCAGCTTGGTAGGGGTGAACACTGAAGCTTTCTTT.

The rearrangement links TRBV7-9 to TRBJ2-7; D perhaps matches TRBD1 (7 bases). There are 15 residues in the CDR3. Germline V gene sequence: CDR1 SEHNR, CDR2 FQNEAQ (reference sequence). Trimming pared 4 bases from V and 2 bases from J, leaving 15 bases between. The CDR3 DNA reads as TGTGCCAGCAGCTCGGAGACAGGGAGGACCTACGAGCAGTACTTC. It yields the protein CASSSETGRTYEQYF.